This T cell receptor beta chain originates from a study of blood T cell repertoires in COVID-19. Whole-study context: Samples of COVID-19 (acute and convalescent) were obtained from the United States, Italy and Spain. Sample material is recorded as cDNA or gDNA derived from T cells, B-cell-depleted T cells, or PBMCs.

Original processing notes: Nucleated cell number was recorded as an estimate derived from reference gene primer amplification. The data were produced by immunoSEQ multiplex PCR, yet TCRdb's version contains in-frame clones alone and is incomplete. V and J calls and clone size are those listed in that table; D and trimming were worked out from the DNA. The table records about 260,000 clones, 70% to 90% of them present only once. The CDR3 spans 16 residues. The J segment lost 3 bases and the V segment lost 2 bases, leaving 10 bases of the junction unmatched. Germline lookup yields CDR1 SEHNR and CDR2 FQNEAQ (reference sequence).

This clonotype was obtained from a human donor in a cohort sampled during active COVID-19. The chain carries TRBV7-9 and TRBJ2-7, with 7 nucleotides matching TRBD1. Sequencing used peripheral blood. The CDR3, as DNA: TGTGCCAGCAGCTTATATTCGGGACAGAAGGACTACGAGCAGTACTTC. It yields the protein CASSLYSGQKDYEQYF. The full variable domain, completed using reference TRBV7-9 and TRBJ2-7, is DTGVSQNPRHKITKRGQNVTFRCDPISEHNRLYWYRQTLGQGPEFLTYFQNEAQLEKSRLLSDRFSAERPKGSFSTLEIQRTEQGDSAMYLCASSLYSGQKDYEQYFGPGTRLTVT.